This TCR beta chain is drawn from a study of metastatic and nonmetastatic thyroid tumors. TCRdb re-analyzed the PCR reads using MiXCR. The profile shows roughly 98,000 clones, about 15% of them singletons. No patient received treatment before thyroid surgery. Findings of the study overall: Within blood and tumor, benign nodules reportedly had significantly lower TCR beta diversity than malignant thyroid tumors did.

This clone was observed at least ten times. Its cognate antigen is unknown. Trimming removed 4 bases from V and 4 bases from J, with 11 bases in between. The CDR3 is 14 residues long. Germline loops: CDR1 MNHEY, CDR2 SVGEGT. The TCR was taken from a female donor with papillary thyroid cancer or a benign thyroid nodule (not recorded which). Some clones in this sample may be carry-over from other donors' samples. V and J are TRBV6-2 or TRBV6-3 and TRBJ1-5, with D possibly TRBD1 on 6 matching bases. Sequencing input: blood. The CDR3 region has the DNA TGTGCCAGCAGTTGGGGGCTACGGAATCAGCCCCAGCATTTT. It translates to CASSWGLRNQPQHF.